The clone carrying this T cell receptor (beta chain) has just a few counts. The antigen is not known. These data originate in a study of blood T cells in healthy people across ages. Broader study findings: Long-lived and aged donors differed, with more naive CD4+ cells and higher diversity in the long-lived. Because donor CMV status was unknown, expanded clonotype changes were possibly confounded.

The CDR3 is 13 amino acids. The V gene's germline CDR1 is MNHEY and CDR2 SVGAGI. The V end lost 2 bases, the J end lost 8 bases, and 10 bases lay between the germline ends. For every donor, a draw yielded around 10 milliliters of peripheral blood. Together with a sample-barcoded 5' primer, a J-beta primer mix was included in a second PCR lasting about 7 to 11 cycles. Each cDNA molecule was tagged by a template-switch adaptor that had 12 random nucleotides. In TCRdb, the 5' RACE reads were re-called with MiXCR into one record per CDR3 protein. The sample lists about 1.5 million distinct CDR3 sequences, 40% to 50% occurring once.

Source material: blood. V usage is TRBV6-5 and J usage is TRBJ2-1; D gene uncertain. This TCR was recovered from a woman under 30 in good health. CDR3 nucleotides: TGTGCCAGCAGTTACGGGTGGGGTGATGAGCAGTTCTTC. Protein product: CASSYGWGDEQFF.